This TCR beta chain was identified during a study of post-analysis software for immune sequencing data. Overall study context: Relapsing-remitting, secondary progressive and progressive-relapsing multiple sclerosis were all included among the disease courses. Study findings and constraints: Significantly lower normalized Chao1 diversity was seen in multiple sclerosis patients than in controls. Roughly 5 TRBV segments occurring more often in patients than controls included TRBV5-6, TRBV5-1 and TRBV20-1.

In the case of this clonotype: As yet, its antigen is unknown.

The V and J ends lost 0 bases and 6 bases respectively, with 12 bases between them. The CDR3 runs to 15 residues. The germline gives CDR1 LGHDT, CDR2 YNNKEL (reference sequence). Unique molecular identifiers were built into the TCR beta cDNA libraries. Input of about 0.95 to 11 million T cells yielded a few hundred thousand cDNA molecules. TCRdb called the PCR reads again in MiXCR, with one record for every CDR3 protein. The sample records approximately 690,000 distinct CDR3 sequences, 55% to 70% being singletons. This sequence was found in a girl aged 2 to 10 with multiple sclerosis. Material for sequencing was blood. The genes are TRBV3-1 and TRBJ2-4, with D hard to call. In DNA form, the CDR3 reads TGTGCCAGCAGCCAAGATCTCCGCTTCAGAAACATTCAGTACTTC. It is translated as CASSQDLRFRNIQYF.